The T cell receptor beta chain described here comes from a study of cytomegalovirus exposure and HLA in healthy donors. Study details: The 95 to 150 validation repertoires used the same platform as the roughly 620 first-cohort repertoires, a later analysis reported.

TCRdb's table, derived via immunoSEQ multiplex PCR, lists solely in-frame clones and lacks some. The top ten hold about 9.9% of the sample, which has over 120,000 clones, roughly 89% seen once. Study-wide findings and caveats: The authors enumerated over 150 TCR beta chains as linked to cytomegalovirus.

The germline V and J ends were trimmed by 1 base and 0 bases, with 9 bases remaining between them. Germline V CDR1 and CDR2: SGHTA, FQGNSA. The CDR3 loop spans 16 amino acids. The donors formed part of the roughly 110-subject validation cohort, distinct from the roughly 630-subject first cohort. A remark on this clone: What it recognizes is unknown.

The sample comprised PBMCs. The V and J genes are TRBV7-2 and TRBJ1-4; a possible D gene is TRBD1 (5 bases). This TCR was sampled from a woman aged 18-30 years in good health and CMV-seropositive. CDR3 sequence (DNA): TGTGCCAGCAGCTTAGAGGCGGGGGCAACTAATGAAAAACTGTTTTTT. It codes for CASSLEAGATNEKLFF.